This T cell receptor beta chain came from a study of control samples from healthy donors and cancer patients. The assay was immunoSEQ multiplex PCR, and TCRdb's table has in-frame clones only and misses some. Of some 120,000 clones in the sample, around 90% were seen once. This TCR was recovered from a man aged 18 to 30 in good health. Sequenced material: blood.

CDR3 bases: TGCGCCAGCAGTGAGAACCAGAATGAGCAGTTCTTC. It is translated as CASSENQNEQFF. The V call is TRBV10-1, the J call TRBJ2-1; D uncertain. The germline V gene encodes CDR1 WNHNN and CDR2 SYGVQD (reference sequence). This CDR3 contains 12 residues. Trimming cost V 2 bases and J 7 bases, with 6 bases left between them.